This T cell receptor beta chain came from a study of neurological immune-mediated disorders. General study findings and limits: Levels of TCR clonal expansion peaked in HTLV-1-associated myelopathy and reached their lowest in multiple sclerosis, under those of healthy controls.

In TCRdb, the 5' RACE reads were re-called with MiXCR into one record per CDR3 protein. The data show tens of thousands of distinct CDR3 sequences, approximately 13% seen once. The sample's time point: longitudinal time-point 1 (baseline). Trimming stripped 5 bases from V and 0 bases from J, with 4 bases between. This CDR3 spans 11 amino acids. Germline assignment: CDR1 DFQATT and CDR2 SNEGSKA (reference sequence). This clonotype was detected many times. No antigen is known for it. The rearrangement joins TRBV20-1 to TRBJ2-5; no firm D call. This sequence originates from a female donor with HTLV-1-associated myelopathy (HAM/TSP). Sequencing was done on a sample of PBMCs. The CDR3 sequence is CSAHHQETQYF. CDR3 nucleotides: TGCAGTGCTCACCACCAAGAGACCCAGTACTTC.